This T cell receptor (beta chain) is from a study of T-cell memory formation after mild COVID-19. TCRdb independently ran MiXCR on the 5' RACE reads; one entry per CDR3 protein. The table lists over 50,000 distinct CDR3 sequences, over 8.5% of them singletons. This clonotype was picked up many times. Trimming shortened V by 2 bases and J by 7 bases, and 22 bases separated the two germline ends. CDR1 SGHRS and CDR2 YFSETQ come from the germline V gene. The CDR3 is 16 residues long. This receptor was taken from an adult woman who had mild COVID-19 (a few samples of this study predate the infection). Cell type and time point are not known. The J gene is TRBJ2-7, the V gene TRBV5-1; D is perhaps TRBD2 (5 bases). Sequencing was carried out using PBMCs or a T cell subset sorted from them (not recorded which). The CDR3, as DNA: TGCGCCAGCAGCTTCTTGTCGGTGGGAGACGGCCGGGAGCAGTACTTC. Protein: CASSFLSVGDGREQYF.